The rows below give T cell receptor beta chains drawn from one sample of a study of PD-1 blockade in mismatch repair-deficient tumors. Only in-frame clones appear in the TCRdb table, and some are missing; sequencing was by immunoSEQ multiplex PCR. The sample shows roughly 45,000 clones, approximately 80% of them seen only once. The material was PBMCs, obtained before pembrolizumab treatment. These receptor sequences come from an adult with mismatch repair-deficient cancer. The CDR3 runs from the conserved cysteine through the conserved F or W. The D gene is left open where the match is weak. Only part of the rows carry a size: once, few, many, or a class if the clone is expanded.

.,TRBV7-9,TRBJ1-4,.,CASHGRMGGVATNEKLFF,TGTGCCAGCCATGGGAGGATGGGGGGAGTTGCAACTAATGAAAAACTGTTTTTT
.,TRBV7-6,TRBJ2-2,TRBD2,CASSLGGWREPGELFF,TGTGCCAGCAGCTTAGGCGGCTGGCGGGAGCCCGGGGAGCTGTTTTTT
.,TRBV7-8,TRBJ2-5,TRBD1,CASSLGGQQLETQYF,TGTGCCAGCAGCTTAGGGGGACAGCAACTAGAGACCCAGTACTTC
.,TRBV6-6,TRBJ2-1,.,CASSYSQVYNEQFF,TGTGCCAGCAGTTACTCCCAGGTTTACAATGAGCAGTTCTTC
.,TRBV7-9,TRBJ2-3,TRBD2,CASSPRTSGSTDTQYF,TGTGCCAGCAGCCCCCGGACTAGCGGGAGCACAGATACGCAGTATTTT
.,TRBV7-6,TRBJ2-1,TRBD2,CASSLGGTSGSSYNEQFF,TGTGCCAGCAGCTTAGGGGGGACTAGCGGGAGCTCATACAATGAGCAGTTCTTC
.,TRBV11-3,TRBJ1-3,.,CASSVGPTSSGNTIYF,TGTGCCAGCAGCGTCGGGCCTACGAGCTCTGGAAACACCATATATTTT
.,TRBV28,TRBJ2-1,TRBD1,CATGQGGYNEQFF,TGTGCCACCGGACAGGGGGGTTACAATGAGCAGTTCTTC
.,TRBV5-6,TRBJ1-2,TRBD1,CASSFGDRGAFGGNF,TGTGCCAGCAGCTTCGGGGACAGGGGCGCTTTCGGGGGCAACTTC
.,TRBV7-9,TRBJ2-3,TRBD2,CASSQWTSGKNTQYF,TGTGCCAGCAGCCAGTGGACTAGCGGGAAAAATACGCAGTATTTT
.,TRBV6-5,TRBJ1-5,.,CASSYSGVNQPQHF,TGTGCCAGCAGTTACTCCGGAGTCAATCAGCCCCAGCATTTT
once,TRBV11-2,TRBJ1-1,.,CASSLVPGYVNTEAFF,TGTGCCAGCAGCTTAGTGCCGGGGTACGTGAACACTGAAGCTTTCTTT
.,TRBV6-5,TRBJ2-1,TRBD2,CASKTPGLSNEQFF,TGTGCCAGCAAGACGCCGGGACTATCCAATGAGCAGTTCTTC
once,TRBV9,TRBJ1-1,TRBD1,CASSRGTDGNTEAFF,TGTGCCAGCAGTCGGGGGACAGACGGGAACACTGAAGCTTTCTTT
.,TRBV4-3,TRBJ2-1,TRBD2,CASSRGTSGEYNEQFF,TGCGCCAGCAGCCGGGGGACTAGCGGGGAATACAATGAGCAGTTCTTC
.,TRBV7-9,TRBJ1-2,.,CASSHVANYGYTF,TGTGCCAGCAGCCACGTTGCTAACTATGGCTACACCTTC
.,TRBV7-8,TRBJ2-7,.,CASSLDPGLREQYF,TGTGCCAGCAGCTTAGACCCGGGATTAAGGGAGCAGTACTTC